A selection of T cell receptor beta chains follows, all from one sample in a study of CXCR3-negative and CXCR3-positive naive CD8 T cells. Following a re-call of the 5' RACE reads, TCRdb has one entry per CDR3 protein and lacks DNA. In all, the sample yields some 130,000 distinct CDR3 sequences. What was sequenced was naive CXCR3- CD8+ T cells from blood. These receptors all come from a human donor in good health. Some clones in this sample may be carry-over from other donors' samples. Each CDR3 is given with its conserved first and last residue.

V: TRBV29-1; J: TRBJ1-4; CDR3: CSVEAQPRLFF
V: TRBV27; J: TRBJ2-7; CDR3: CASSLPGTGPYEQYF
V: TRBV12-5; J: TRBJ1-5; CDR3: CASGEGGGSLSNQPQHF
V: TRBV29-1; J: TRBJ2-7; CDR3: CSVEGREYEQYF
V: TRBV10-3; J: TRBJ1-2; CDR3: CAISDAGGEGTGRYGYTF
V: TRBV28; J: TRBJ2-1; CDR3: CASTPRGPGTYNEQFF
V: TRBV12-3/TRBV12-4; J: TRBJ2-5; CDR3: CASSFYRNIQETQYF
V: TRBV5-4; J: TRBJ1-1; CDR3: CASSSTDGEAFF
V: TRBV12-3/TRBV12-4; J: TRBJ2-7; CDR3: CASSLGSPGEGTYEQYF
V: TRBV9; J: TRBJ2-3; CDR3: CASSGDRTSTDTQYF
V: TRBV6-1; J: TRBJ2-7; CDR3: CASSATSLYEQYF
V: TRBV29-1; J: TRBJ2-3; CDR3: CSVEDTSGDYTGTQYF
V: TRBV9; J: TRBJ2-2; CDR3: CASSPAGTITTGELFF
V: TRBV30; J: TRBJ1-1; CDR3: CAWTQTGGSTEAFF
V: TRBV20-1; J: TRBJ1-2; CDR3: CSARDLQTSNYGYTF
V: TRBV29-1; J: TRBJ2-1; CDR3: CSVRVSGGPSSYNEQFF
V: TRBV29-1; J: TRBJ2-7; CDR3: CSVAENSYEQYF
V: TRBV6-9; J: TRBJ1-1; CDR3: CASSSLAQRNTEAFF
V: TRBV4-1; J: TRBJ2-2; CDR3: CASSQFVGTGELFF
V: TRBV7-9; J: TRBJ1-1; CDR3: CASSSWTENTEAFF
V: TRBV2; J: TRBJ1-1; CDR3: CASITGGEAFF
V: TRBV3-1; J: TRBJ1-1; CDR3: CASSPPDRDAEAFF
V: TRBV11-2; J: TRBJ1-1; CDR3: CASRDKNTEAFF
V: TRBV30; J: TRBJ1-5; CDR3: CAYSDRDHQPQHF
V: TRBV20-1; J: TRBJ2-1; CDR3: CSASQTFSYNEQFF
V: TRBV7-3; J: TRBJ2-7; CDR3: CAREGYGSYEQYF
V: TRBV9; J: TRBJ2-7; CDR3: CASSVAGGTNYEQYF
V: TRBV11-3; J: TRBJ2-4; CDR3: CASSPRAVGAKNIQYF
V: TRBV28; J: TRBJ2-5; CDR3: CASSPGLAGGNQETQYF
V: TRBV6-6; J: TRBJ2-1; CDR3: CASSSWDSSYNEQFF
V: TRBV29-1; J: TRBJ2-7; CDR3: CSVYGQSPIYEQYF
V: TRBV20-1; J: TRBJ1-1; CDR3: CSPSNRGQIIMNTEAFF
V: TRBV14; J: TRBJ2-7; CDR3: CASSHEGLAGVFSYEQYF
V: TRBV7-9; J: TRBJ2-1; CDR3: CASSSALLENEQFF
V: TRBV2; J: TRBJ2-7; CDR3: CASRWVEDYEQYF
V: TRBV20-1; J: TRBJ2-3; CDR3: CSTTETGTSGGATQYF
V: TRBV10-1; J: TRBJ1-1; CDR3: CASSEFGDRRGPGTEAFF
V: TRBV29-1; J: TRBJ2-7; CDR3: CSARDETYEQYF
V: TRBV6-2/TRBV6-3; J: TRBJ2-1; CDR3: CASTERGEKQFF
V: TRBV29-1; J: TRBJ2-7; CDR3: CSVEGKPGEQYF
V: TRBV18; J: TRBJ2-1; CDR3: CASSPPGSEQFF
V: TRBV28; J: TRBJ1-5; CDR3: CASSSPRDRGQPQHF